The entry that follows covers one TCR beta chain sequence. Preparation of the bulk TCR libraries relied on previously described methods and listed TCR primers. Each CDR3 protein gets one entry after TCRdb re-called the PCR reads with MiXCR. The sample holds about 320,000 distinct CDR3 sequences, roughly 24% seen once. CDR3 size: 15 residues. V lost 6 bases and J lost 4, with 18 bases in between. The data were taken from a study of molecular identifiers for immune sequencing clone quantification. Between roughly 18,000 and 1,100,000 sorted cells, with 10%, 30% or 50% RNA, yielded naive CD8 libraries. Based on a CD8+CD4-CCR7+CD45RA+ profile, naive CD8 T cells were sorted.

The rearrangement uses TRBV12-3 or TRBV12-4 and TRBJ1-1; weak D call: TRBD1 (6 bases). The receptor was derived from a human donor in good health. Some libraries in this study had Jurkat cell RNA spiked in. Sequencing input: naive CD8+ T cells from blood, with Jurkat cell RNA spiked in. Indicated subset: FACS-sorted CD8+CD4-CCR7+CD45RA+ naive T cells. CDR3 loop: CASSLAAGRGTEAFF. For the CDR3, the DNA is TGTGCCAGCAGCCTTGCGGCCGGCAGGGGCACTGAAGCTTTCTTT.